The next 9 T cell receptor beta chains were all read from a single sample in a study of vaccination effects on CD4 cells after COVID-19. ViraFEST expansion of antigen-specific CD4+ T cells with viral peptide pools preceded sequencing. Subsequent to roughly 9 days of culture, CD4+ T cells were isolated. Participants were given two doses of BNT162b2 or mRNA-1273 vaccine. No cognate antigen is known for these TCRs. TCRdb's table, derived via immunoSEQ multiplex PCR, lists solely in-frame clones and lacks some. The sample records 65,000 to 75,000 clones, around 74% being singletons. The sequencing used CD4+ T cells from PBMCs cultured with HCoV-229E spike peptides, collected after COVID-19 vaccination. The receptor source for this set is a human donor who received a COVID-19 vaccine.

The rearrangement joins TRBV10-2 to TRBJ1-1; D gene unclear. Trimming pared 7 bases from V and 5 bases from J, leaving 11 bases between. The CDR3 spans 12 residues. Per germline, CDR1 WSHSY and CDR2 SAAADI. The CDR3 DNA follows: TGCGCCAGCAACACCGGGGTTACTGAAGCTTTCTTT. Translation: CASNTGVTEAFF.

The chain joins TRBV4-1 to TRBJ2-6, with 9 bases aligning to TRBD1. CDR3 length equals 19 residues. J was trimmed by 0 bases and V by 4 bases; bases with no gene match: 10. Germline V lookup: CDR1 MGHRA, CDR2 YSYEKL. The CDR3 sequence: CASSRLSWTGDSGANVLTF. Written as DNA, the CDR3 is TGCGCCAGCAGCCGTCTTAGTTGGACAGGGGACTCTGGGGCCAACGTCCTGACTTTC.

The V and J genes are TRBV3-1 (or the pseudogene TRBV3-2) and TRBJ2-1; possible D gene TRBD2, 5 bases. CDR3 length: 16 amino acids. Germline loops: CDR1 LGHDT, CDR2 YNNKEL (reference sequence). The V gene lost 0 bases and the J gene lost 6 bases, with 15 bases spanning the gap. CDR3 sequence (DNA): TGTGCCAGCAGCCAAGATCGCGGGTTACTGACCAATGAGCAGTTCTTC. Its translation: CASSQDRGLLTNEQFF.

The chain couples TRBV5-1 to TRBJ2-5, with 10 bases matching TRBD2. This CDR3 contains 16 residues. Germline trimming cut 2 bases from V and 3 bases from J; bases unmatched to any gene: 7. CDR1 is SGHRS and CDR2 is YFSETQ in the germline V gene. In nucleotides, the CDR3 is TGCGCCAGCAGCTTTTCGGGACTAGCGTACGAAGAGACCCAGTACTTC. Translated, it gives CASSFSGLAYEETQYF.

Points on this clone: One junction end disagrees with the germline gene, perhaps due to a read error. V gene TRBV7-8 combines with J gene TRBJ2-5; 10 bases agree with TRBD2. CDR1 and CDR2 from the germline V gene are SGHVS and FQNEAQ. The CDR3 loop spans 14 amino acids. CDR3 sequence reads: CASSLAGVPLGQYF. The CDR3 DNA is TGTGCCAGCAGCCTAGCGGGGGTACCGTTGGGCCAGTACTTC.

The rearrangement links TRBV7-2 to TRBJ2-1; D remains ambiguous. CDR3 length: 13 amino acids. Germline CDR1 reads SGHTA; CDR2 reads FQGNSA. The ends were cut back, 8 bases at V and 3 bases at J, with 11 bases in the middle. The CDR3 spells CASASYGYNEQFF. In nucleotides, the CDR3 is TGTGCCAGCGCCTCCTATGGCTACAATGAGCAGTTCTTC.

This clone has more than one count but fewer than ten. V usage is TRBV3-1 (or the pseudogene TRBV3-2) and J usage is TRBJ2-2; D remains ambiguous. Germline loops: CDR1 LGHDT, CDR2 YNNKEL (reference sequence). Trimming took off 4 bases at V and 6 bases at J, with 9 bases between the two ends. This CDR3 has 13 residues. The CDR3 loop is CASSREVPGELFF. The CDR3 bases are TGTGCCAGCAGCCGAGAAGTTCCCGGGGAGCTGTTTTTT.

The chain combines TRBV19 with TRBJ1-5, with unresolved D. The length of the CDR3 is 14 residues. CDR1 is LNHDA, CDR2 SQIVND, per germline (reference sequence). Trimming removed 3 bases from V and 4 bases from J, with 10 bases in between. The CDR3 DNA is TGTGCCAGTAGTATGAGGCAAGGGAATCAGCCCCAGCATTTT. This translates into CASSMRQGNQPQHF.

The chain carries TRBV5-1 and TRBJ2-1; tentatively, D is TRBD1 or TRBD2 (8 bases each). Germline assignment: CDR1 SGHRS and CDR2 YFSETQ. The CDR3 runs 18 residues. Trimming stripped 3 bases from V and 0 bases from J, with 19 bases between. The CDR3 region has the DNA TGCGCCAGCAGCTCCCAGGGGGCGCGGGGGGCCTCCTACAATGAGCAGTTCTTC. Translated: CASSSQGARGASYNEQFF.